The TCR beta chain described here comes from a study of beta chain features in type 1 diabetes. The isolated RNA, all of it, was reverse transcribed, so expressed TCRB transcripts were what got sequenced. Method: immunoSEQ multiplex PCR; TCRdb's copy keeps in-frame clones and lacks some. The data contain under 900,000 clones, about 17% of them singletons. The CDR3 covers 14 residues. Germline assignment: CDR1 SQVTM and CDR2 ANQGSEA. V lost 5 bases, J lost 0 bases, and 5 bases stayed unmatched. Each sorted fraction was over 95% pure. The chain joins TRBV29-1 to TRBJ1-1, with 8 positions matching TRBD1. Input material: naive CD4+ T cells from blood. This sequence was found in a woman between 18 and 29 years old in good health. The CDR3 DNA reads TGCAGCGTTCGAAGACAGGGGCTGAACACTGAAGCTTTCTTT. Encoded protein: CSVRRQGLNTEAFF.